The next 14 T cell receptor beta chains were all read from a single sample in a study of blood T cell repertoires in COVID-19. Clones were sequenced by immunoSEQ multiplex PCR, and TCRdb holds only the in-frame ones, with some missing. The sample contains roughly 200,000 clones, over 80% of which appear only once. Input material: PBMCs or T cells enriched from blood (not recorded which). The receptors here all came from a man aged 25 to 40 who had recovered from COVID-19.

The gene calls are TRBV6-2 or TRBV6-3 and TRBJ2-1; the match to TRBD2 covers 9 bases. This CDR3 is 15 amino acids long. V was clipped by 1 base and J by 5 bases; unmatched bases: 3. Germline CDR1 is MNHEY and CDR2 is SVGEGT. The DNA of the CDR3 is TGTGCCAGCAGTTACTTGGCGGGGGGGAACAATGAGCAGTTCTTC. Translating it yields CASSYLAGGNNEQFF.

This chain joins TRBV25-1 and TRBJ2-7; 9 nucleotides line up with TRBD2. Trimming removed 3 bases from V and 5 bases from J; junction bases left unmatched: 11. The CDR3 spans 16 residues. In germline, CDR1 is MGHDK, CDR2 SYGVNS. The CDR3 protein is CASSDTSGSKGHEQYF. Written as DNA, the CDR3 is TGTGCCAGCAGTGATACTAGCGGGTCTAAGGGACACGAGCAGTACTTC.

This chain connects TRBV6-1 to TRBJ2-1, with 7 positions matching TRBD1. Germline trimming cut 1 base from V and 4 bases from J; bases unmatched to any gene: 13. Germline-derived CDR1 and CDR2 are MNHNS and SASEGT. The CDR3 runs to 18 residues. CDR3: CASSEEYPGQPPYNEQFF. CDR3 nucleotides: TGTGCCAGCAGTGAAGAGTACCCGGGACAGCCGCCTTACAATGAGCAGTTCTTC.

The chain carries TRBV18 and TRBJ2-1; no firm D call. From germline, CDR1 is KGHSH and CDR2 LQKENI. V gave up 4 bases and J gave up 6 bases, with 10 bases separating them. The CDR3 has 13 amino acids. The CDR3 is CASSRNAGNEQFF. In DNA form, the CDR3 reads TGTGCCAGCTCACGAAACGCCGGCAATGAGCAGTTCTTC. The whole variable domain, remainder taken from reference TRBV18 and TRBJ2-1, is NAGVMQNPRHLVRRRGQEARLRCSPMKGHSHVYWYRQLPEEGLKFMVYLQKENIIDESGMPKERFSAEFPKEGPSILRIQQVVRGDSAAYFCASSRNAGNEQFFGPGTRLTVL.

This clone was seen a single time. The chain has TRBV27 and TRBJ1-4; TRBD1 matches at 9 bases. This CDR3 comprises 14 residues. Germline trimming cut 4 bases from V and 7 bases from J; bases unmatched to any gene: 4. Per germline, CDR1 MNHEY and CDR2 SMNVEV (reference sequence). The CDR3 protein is CASSSGTGSEKLFF. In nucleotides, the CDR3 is TGTGCCAGCAGTTCTGGGACAGGGTCTGAAAAACTGTTTTTT.

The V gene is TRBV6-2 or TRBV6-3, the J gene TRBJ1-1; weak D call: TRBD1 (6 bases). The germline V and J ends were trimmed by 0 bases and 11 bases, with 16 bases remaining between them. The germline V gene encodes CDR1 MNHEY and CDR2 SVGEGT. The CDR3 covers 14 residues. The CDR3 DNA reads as TGTGCCAGCAGTTACTCGATGGGGGCTGTAATGGCTTTCTTT. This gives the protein CASSYSMGAVMAFF.

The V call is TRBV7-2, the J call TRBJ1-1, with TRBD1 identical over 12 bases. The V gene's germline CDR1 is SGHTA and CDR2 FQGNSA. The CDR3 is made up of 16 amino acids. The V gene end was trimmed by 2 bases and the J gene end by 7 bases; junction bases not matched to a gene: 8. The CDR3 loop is CASSLYAGTGGLEAFF. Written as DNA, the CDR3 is TGTGCCAGCAGCTTATACGCCGGGACAGGGGGCCTTGAAGCTTTCTTT.

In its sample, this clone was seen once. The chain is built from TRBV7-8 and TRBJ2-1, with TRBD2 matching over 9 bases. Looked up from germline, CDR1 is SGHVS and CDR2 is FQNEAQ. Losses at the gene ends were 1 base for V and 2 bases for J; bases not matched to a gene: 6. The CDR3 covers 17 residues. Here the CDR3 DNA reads TGTGCCAGCAGCTTAGGGAAGCGGGAGGACCCCTACAATGAGCAGTTCTTC. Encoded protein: CASSLGKREDPYNEQFF. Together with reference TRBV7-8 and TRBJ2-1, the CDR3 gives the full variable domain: GAGVSQSPRYKVAKRGQDVALRCDPISGHVSLFWYQQALGQGPEFLTYFQNEAQLDKSGLPSDRFFAERPEGSVSTLKIQRTQQEDSAVYLCASSLGKREDPYNEQFFGPGTRLTVL.

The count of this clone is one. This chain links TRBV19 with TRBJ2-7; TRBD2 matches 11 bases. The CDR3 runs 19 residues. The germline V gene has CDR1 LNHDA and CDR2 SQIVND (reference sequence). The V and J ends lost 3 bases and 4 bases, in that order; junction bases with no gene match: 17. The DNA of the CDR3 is TGTGCCAGTAGTATTGCCCGGACTAGCGGGTGGTCACCCCCTTACGAGCAGTACTTC. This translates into CASSIARTSGWSPPYEQYF.

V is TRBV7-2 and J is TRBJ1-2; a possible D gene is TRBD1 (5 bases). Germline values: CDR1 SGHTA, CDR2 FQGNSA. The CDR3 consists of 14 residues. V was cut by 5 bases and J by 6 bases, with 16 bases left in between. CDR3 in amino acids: CASSTTTKGDGYTF. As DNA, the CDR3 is TGTGCCAGCAGCACGACAACTAAAGGGGATGGCTACACCTTC.

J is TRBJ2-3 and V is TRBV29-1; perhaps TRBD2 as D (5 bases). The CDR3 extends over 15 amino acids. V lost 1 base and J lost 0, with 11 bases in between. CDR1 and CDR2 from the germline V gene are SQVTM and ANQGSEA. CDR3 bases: TGCAGCGTTGAAGGCGGGCAGGCGAGCACAGATACGCAGTATTTT. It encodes CSVEGGQASTDTQYF.

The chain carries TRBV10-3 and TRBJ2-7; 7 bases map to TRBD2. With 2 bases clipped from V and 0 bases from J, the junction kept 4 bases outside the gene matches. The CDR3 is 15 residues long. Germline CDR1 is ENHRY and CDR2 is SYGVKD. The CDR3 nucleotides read TGTGCCATCAGTGAGCGGGAGGAGAGCTCCTACGAGCAGTACTTC. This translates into CAISEREESSYEQYF.

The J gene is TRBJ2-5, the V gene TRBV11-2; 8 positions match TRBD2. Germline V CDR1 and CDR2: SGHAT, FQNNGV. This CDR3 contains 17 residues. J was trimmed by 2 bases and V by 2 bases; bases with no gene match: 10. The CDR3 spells CASSLLGGLAGQETQYF. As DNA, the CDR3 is TGTGCCAGCAGCTTACTCGGGGGGCTAGCGGGTCAAGAGACCCAGTACTTC.

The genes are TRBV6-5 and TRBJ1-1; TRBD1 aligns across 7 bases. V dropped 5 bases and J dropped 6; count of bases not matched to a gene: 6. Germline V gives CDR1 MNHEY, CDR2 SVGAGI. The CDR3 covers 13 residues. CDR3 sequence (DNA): TGTGCCAGCAGTACTACAGGGGTGGCTGAAGCTTTCTTT. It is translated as CASSTTGVAEAFF.